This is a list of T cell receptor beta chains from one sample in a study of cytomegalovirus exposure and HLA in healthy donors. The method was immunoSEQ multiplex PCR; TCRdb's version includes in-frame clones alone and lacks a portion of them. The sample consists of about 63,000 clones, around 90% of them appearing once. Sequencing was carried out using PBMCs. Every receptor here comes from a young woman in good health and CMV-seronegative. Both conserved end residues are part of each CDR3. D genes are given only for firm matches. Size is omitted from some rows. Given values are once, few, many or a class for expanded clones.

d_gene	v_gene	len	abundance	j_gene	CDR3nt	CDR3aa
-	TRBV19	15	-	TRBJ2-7	TGTGCCAGTAGTCCCCGGGGGAGGGGGACCTACGAGCAGTACTTC	CASSPRGRGTYEQYF
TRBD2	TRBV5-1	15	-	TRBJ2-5	TGCGCCAGCAGCTTGACTAGCGGGGTCCAAGAGACCCAGTACTTC	CASSLTSGVQETQYF
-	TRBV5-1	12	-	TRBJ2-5	TGCGCCAGCAGCCCCAGAACTAGCCCCCAGTACTTC	CASSPRTSPQYF
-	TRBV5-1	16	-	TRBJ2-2	TGCGCCAGCAGCCCCCCGGAGGGCCCCCCCACCGGGGAGCTGTTTTTT	CASSPPEGPPTGELFF
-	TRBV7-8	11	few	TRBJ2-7	TGTGCCAGCAGCTTCTCCGACGAGCAGTACTTC	CASSFSDEQYF
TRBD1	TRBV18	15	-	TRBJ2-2	TGTGCCAGCTCACCAGACAGGGTAGTCACCGGGGAGCTGTTTTTT	CASSPDRVVTGELFF
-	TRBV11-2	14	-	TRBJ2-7	TGTGCCAGCAGCCCTCGGGACATCTTCTACGAGCAGTACTTC	CASSPRDIFYEQYF
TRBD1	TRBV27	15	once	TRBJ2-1	TGTGCCAGCAGTTCGTTTCGCAGGGGGTCGGATGAGCAGTTCTTC	CASSSFRRGSDEQFF
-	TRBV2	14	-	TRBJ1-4	TGTGCCAGCAGCAGGTTTCAGGGGACCCGGGGACTGTTTTTT	CASSRFQGTRGLFF
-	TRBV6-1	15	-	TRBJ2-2	TGTGCCAGCAGTGAAATCCAGGGGAACACCGGGGAGCTGTTTTTT	CASSEIQGNTGELFF
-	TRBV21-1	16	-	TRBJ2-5	TGTGCCAGCAGCCCTAGACAGGGCTACGTGAAAGAGACCCAGTACTTC	CASSPRQGYVKETQYF
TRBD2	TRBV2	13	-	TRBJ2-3	TGTGCCAGCCGCGCGGCGGGAGTGGATACGCAGTATTTT	CASRAAGVDTQYF
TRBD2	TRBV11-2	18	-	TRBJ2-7	TGTGCCAGCAGCCTAGCGGCGAGCGGGGGCGCGATCCCCTACGAGCAGTACTTC	CASSLAASGGAIPYEQYF
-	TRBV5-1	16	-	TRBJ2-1	TGCGCCAGCAGTTACGACGGACTGAACCCCTACAATGAGCAGTTCTTC	CASSYDGLNPYNEQFF
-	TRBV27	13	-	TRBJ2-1	TGTGCCAGTACCCTGGGGGCGGGTAGGGAGCAGTTCTTC	CASTLGAGREQFF
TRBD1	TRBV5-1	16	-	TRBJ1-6	TGCGCCAGCAGCAGATTTACGGACAGGGGCAATTCACCCCTCCACTTT	CASSRFTDRGNSPLHF
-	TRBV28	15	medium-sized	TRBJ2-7	TGTGCCAGCAGTTTACCGGGGGGACAATCCTACGAGCAGTACTTC	CASSLPGGQSYEQYF
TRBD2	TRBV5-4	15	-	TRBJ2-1	TGTGCCAGCAGCCTCTTAGCGGGAGGAGGTCATGAGCAGTTCTTC	CASSLLAGGGHEQFF
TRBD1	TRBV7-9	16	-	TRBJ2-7	TGTGCCAGCAGCTTAGTCCAGGGGGAGTCCTCCTACGAGCAGTACTTC	CASSLVQGESSYEQYF
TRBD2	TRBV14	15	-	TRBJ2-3	TGTGCCAGCAGCCAACTAGCGGCACTCACAGATACGCAGTATTTT	CASSQLAALTDTQYF
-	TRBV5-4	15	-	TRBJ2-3	TGTGCCAGCAGCTTGTTCGTCGTTAGCACAGATACGCAGTATTTT	CASSLFVVSTDTQYF
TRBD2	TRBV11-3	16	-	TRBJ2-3	TGTGCCAGCAGCCAGGGACTAGCGGGAGCCTGGGATACGCAGTATTTT	CASSQGLAGAWDTQYF
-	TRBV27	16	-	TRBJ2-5	TGTGCCAGCAGAACCCTCCTTCGGGGGATGGGAGAGACCCAGTACTTC	CASRTLLRGMGETQYF
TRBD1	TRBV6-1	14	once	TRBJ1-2	TGTGCCAGCAGTGAAGGGACAGGCAACTATGGCTACACCTTC	CASSEGTGNYGYTF